This record concerns one T cell receptor (gamma chain) sequence. The antigen is not known. Given a far larger clone just one base away, this is likely a sequencing read error. Other DNA sequences within the sample encode an identical CDR3. TCRdb reran clone calling via CATT on the multiplex PCR reads. This sample has approximately 26,000 gamma-chain clones; 3% occur once, and the top ten carry around a third. CDR3 length: 14 amino acids. Germline CDR1 and CDR2: VTNTFY and YDVSTARD (reference sequence). Vgamma9/Vdelta2+ and Vdelta2-negative gammadelta T cells were flow-sorted from PBMC for bulk sequencing. The sample originates from a study of γδ T cells in repeated Plasmodium falciparum infection. As for the study in general: Sampling occurred at baseline, pre-infection for selected infections, and 21 days post-infection. Study results and limitations: Vdelta2-negative gammadelta repertoires, largely Vdelta1+, seemingly showed infection-driven waves of new clonal selection. Compared with Australian children, Malian Vdelta2-negative repertoires seemed more clonal, less diverse, less shared. Over time and infection, Vgamma9/Vdelta2+ repertoires remained highly stable and polyclonal.

The clonotype originates from a pool of human donors (malaria-infected and uninfected, not separated). Sequencing input: gamma-delta T cells from blood. The V gene is TRGV3, the J gene TRGJP2. The CDR3 sequence is CATWDRPSVWIKTF. The DNA for the CDR3 is TGCGCCACCTGGGACAGGCCGAGCGTTTGGATCAAGACGTTT.